This T cell receptor beta chain is from a study of regulatory T cells in long-lasting Graves disease. Described time point: newly diagnosed GD, antithyroid drugs for less than 3 months. With RNA extracted from PBMCs as input, the TCR library was made. It was by American Thyroid Association guidelines that Graves' disease was diagnosed. Arm-PCR of CDR3 regions and iRepertoire HTBI primers were used to build TCR beta libraries. TCRdb reprocessed the multiplex PCR reads with MiXCR, giving one entry per CDR3 protein. Of 350,000 to 550,000 distinct CDR3 sequences in the sample, approximately 15% were seen once. This clonotype was found many times. Germline lookup yields CDR1 SQVTM and CDR2 ANQGSEA. V was shortened by 3 bases and J by 2 bases, with 7 bases between the two germline ends. The CDR3 has 12 amino acids. In addition, the sample was reused for a study of T cells in Graves' hyperthyroidism and ophthalmopathy. This second report adds: The blood repertoire included most of the expanded thyroid clonotypes above 0.001.

Sequenced material: peripheral blood mononuclear cells (PBMCs), taken at new diagnosis, from a patient treated with antithyroid drugs. The chain carries TRBV29-1 and TRBJ1-1; D gene uncertain. This TCR came from a woman aged 50 to 60 with Graves disease. Here the CDR3 reads CSVEARNTEAFF. The DNA for the CDR3 is TGCAGCGTTGAGGCACGCAACACTGAAGCTTTCTTT.